This TCR beta chain was captured by sequencing in a study of CD8+ T cells in alopecia areata. Sequencing templates came from extracted RNA that was reverse transcribed into cDNA. The data were produced by immunoSEQ multiplex PCR, yet TCRdb's version contains in-frame clones alone and is incomplete. There are about 190,000 clones in the sample; approximately 56% occur only once, and approximately 0.63% lies in the top ten. Study-level results: When scalp samples are sequenced, resident alphabeta T cells of normal skin are also captured. Numerous expanded lesional clones remained in scalp and blood during tofacitinib.

Treatment noted: oral pan-JAK inhibitor, 5-10 mg twice daily. Alopecia areata patients had lesional scalp punch biopsies and peripheral blood taken from them. This clone has just a few counts. Its antigen remains unknown. The clonotype originates from a human donor with alopecia areata. The sequencing used CD4+ T cells sorted from blood, collected at week 4, from a patient treated with tofacitinib.

The CDR3 is CASSLSPGSDTQYF. CDR3 nucleotides: TGTGCCAGCAGTTTATCCCCCGGGTCAGATACGCAGTATTTT. V usage is TRBV28 and J usage is TRBJ2-3; unclear D gene. Germline V CDR1 and CDR2: MDHEN, SYDVKM. The CDR3 spans 14 residues. V was cut by 1 base and J by 4 bases, with 9 bases left in between.